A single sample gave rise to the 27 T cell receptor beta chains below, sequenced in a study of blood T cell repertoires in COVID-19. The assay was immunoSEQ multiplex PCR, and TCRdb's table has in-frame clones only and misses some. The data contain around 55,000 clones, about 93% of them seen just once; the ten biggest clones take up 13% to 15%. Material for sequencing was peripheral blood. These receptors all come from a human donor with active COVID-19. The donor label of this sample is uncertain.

The CDR3 reads CASSLDRGETQYF. In DNA form, the CDR3 reads TGTGCCAGCAGCCTCGATCGGGGGGAGACCCAGTACTTC. V usage is TRBV3-1 (or the pseudogene TRBV3-2) and J usage is TRBJ2-5; tentative D call: TRBD2 (6 bases). CDR1 LGHDT and CDR2 YNNKEL come from the germline V gene (reference sequence). Trimming cost V 4 bases and J 5 bases, with 11 bases left between them. The CDR3 contains 13 residues.

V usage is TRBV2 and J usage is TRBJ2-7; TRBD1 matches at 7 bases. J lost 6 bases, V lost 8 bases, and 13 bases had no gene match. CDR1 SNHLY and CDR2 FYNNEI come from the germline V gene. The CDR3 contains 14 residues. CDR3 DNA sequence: TGTGCCAGCCAGCTCCGGACAGGCCCCACCGAGCAGTACTTC. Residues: CASQLRTGPTEQYF.

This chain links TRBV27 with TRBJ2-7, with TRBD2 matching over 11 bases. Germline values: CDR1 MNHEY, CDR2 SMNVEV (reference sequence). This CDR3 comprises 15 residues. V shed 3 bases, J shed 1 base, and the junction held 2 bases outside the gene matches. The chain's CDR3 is CASSFRLAGSYEQYF. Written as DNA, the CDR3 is TGTGCCAGCAGTTTCCGACTAGCGGGATCCTACGAGCAGTACTTC.

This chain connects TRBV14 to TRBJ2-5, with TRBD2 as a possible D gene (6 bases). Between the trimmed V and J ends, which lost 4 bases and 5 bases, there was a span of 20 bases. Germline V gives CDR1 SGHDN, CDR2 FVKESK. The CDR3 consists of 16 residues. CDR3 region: CASSLLLGTSRETQYF. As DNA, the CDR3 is TGTGCCAGCAGCCTCCTCCTCGGGACTTCCCGTGAGACCCAGTACTTC.

CDR3 in amino acids: CASSQGPDTEAFF. DNA of the CDR3: TGTGCCAGTAGTCAGGGGCCCGACACTGAAGCTTTCTTT. The rearrangement links TRBV19 to TRBJ1-1; possible D gene TRBD1, 6 bases. Trimming removed 5 bases from V and 3 bases from J, with 10 bases in between. The germline gives CDR1 LNHDA, CDR2 SQIVND (reference sequence). This CDR3 has 13 residues.

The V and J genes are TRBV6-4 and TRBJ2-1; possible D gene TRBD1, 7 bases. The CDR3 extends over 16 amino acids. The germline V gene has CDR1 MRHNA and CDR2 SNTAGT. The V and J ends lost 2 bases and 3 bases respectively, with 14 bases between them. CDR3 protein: CASSDLGRGDYNEQFF. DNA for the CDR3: TGTGCCAGCAGTGACCTGGGCAGGGGGGACTACAATGAGCAGTTCTTC.

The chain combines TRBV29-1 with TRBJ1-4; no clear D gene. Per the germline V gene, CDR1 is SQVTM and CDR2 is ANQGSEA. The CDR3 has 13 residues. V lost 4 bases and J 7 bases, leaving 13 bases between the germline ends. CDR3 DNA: TGCAGCGTTGCCAGGTCCCGGGGTGAAAAACTGTTTTTT. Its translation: CSVARSRGEKLFF.

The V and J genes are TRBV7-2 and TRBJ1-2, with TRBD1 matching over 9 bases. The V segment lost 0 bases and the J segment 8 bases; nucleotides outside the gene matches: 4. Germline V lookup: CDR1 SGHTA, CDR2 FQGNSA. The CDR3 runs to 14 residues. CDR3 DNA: TGTGCCAGCAGCTTAGCGCGACAGGGGGGAGGCTACACCTTC. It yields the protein CASSLARQGGGYTF.

The DNA for the CDR3 is TGTGCCAGCAGCCAAGATGGAGGGGGCGATCAGCCCCAGCATTTT. This sequence encodes CASSQDGGGDQPQHF. The rearrangement uses TRBV3-1 (or the pseudogene TRBV3-2) and TRBJ1-5, with 7 bases that match TRBD1. There are 15 residues in the CDR3. Trimming took 0 bases from V and 5 from J; bases not matched to a gene: 4. Germline V gene sequence: CDR1 LGHDT, CDR2 YNNKEL (reference sequence).

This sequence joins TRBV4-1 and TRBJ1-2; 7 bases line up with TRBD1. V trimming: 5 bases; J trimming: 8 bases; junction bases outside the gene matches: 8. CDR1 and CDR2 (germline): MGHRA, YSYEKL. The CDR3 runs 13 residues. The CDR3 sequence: CASSSRDSYGYTF. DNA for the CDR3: TGCGCCAGCAGCTCACGGGACAGCTACGGCTACACCTTC.

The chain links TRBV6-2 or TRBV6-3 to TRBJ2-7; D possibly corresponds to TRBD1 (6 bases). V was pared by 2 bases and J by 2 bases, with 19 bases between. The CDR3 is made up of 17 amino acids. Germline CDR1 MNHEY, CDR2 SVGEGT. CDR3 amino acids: CASSYRGVSDSTYEQYF. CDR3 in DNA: TGTGCCAGCAGTTACAGGGGTGTCTCGGACAGCACCTACGAGCAGTACTTC.

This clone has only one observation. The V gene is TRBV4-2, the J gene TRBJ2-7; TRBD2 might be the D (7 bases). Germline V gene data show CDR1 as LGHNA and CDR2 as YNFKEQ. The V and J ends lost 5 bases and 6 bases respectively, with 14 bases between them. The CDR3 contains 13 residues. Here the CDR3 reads CASSSAGGREQYF. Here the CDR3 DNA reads TGTGCCAGCAGCTCCGCCGGGGGGCGCGAGCAGTACTTC.

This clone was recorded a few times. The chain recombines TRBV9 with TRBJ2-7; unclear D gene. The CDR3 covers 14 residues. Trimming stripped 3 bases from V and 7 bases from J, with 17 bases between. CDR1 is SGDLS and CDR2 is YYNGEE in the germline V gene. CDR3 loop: CASSGYYLTREQYF. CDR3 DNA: TGTGCCAGCAGCGGGTACTACCTTACGAGGGAGCAGTACTTC.

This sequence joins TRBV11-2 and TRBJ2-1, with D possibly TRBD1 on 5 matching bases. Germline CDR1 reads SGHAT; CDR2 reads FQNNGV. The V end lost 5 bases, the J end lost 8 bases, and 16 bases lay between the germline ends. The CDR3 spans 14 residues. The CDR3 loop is CASSPMGQGDEQFF. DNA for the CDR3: TGTGCCAGCAGCCCCATGGGGCAGGGCGATGAGCAGTTCTTC.

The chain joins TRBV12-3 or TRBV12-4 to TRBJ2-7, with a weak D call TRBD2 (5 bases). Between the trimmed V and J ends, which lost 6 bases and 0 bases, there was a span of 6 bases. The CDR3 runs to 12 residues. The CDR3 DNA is TGTGCCAGCAGCCGGGACTCCTACGAGCAGTACGTC. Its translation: CASSRDSYEQYV.

DNA of the CDR3: TGTGCCAGCAGTTTGTCGCGGGGTTACGCTTTCTTT. The encoded protein is CASSLSRGYAFF. The chain links TRBV28 to TRBJ1-1; the D is unclear. Deletions cut 3 bases from V and 11 bases from J, with 13 bases between. The CDR3 has 12 amino acids. Looked up from germline, CDR1 is MDHEN and CDR2 is SYDVKM.

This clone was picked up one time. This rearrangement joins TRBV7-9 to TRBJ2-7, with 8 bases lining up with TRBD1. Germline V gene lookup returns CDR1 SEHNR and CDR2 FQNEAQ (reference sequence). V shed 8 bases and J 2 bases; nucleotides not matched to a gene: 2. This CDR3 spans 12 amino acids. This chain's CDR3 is CASGQGPYEQYF. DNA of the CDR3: TGTGCCAGCGGACAGGGCCCCTACGAGCAGTACTTC.

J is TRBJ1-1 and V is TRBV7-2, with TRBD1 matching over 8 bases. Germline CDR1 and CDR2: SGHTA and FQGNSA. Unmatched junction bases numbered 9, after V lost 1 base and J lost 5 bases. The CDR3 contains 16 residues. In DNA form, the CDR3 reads TGTGCCAGCAGCTTAGGGGGCGCAGGGGGCATAACTGAAGCTTTCTTT. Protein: CASSLGGAGGITEAFF.

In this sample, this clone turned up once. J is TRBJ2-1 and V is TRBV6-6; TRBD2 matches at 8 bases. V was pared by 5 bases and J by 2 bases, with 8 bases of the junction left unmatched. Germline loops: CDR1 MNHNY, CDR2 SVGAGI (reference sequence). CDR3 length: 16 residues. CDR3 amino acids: CASSLTGLAPYNEQFF. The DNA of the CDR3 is TGTGCCAGCAGTCTAACTGGACTAGCCCCCTACAATGAGCAGTTCTTC.

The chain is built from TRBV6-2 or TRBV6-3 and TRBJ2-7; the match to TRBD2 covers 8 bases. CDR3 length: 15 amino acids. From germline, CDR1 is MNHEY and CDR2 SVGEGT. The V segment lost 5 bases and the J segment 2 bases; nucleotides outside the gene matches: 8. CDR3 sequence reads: CASSPLAGIAYEQYF. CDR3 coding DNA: TGTGCCAGCAGTCCCTTAGCGGGAATCGCCTACGAGCAGTACTTC.

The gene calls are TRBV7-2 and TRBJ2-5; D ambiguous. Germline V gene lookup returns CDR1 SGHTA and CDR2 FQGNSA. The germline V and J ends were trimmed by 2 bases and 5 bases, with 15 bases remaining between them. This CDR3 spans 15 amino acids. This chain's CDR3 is CASSLFGRQAETQYF. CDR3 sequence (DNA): TGTGCCAGCAGCTTATTTGGCAGGCAGGCGGAGACCCAGTACTTC.

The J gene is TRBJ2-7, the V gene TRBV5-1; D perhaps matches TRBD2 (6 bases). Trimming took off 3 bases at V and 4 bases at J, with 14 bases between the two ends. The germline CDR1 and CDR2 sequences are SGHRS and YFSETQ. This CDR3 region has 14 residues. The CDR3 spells CASSSGSGGYEQYV. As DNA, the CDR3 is TGCGCCAGCAGCTCAGGTTCCGGAGGGTACGAGCAGTACGTC.

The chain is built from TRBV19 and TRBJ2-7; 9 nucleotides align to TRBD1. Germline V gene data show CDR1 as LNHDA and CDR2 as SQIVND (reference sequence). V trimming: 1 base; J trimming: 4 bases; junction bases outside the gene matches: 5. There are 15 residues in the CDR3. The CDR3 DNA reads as TGTGCCAGTAGTATAGGCGGACAGGGGTTTTACGAGCAGTACTTC. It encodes CASSIGGQGFYEQYF. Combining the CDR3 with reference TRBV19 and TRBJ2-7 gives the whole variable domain DGGITQSPKYLFRKEGQNVTLSCEQNLNHDAMYWYRQDPGQGLRLIYYSQIVNDFQKGDIAEGYSVSREKKESFPLTVTSAQKNPTAFYLCASSIGGQGFYEQYFGPGTRLTVT.

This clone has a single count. CDR3 residues: CASRPSSDYQETQYF. The CDR3 region has the DNA TGTGCCAGCAGACCTTCGTCGGACTACCAAGAGACCCAGTACTTC. This chain uses TRBV7-2 with TRBJ2-5; perhaps TRBD2 as D (5 bases). Per germline, CDR1 SGHTA and CDR2 FQGNSA. V lost 6 bases and J lost 0, with 14 bases in between. The CDR3 is 15 residues long.

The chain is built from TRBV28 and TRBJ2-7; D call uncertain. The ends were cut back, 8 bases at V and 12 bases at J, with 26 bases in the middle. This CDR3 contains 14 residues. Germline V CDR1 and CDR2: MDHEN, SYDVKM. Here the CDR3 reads CASAQISSNPTPYF. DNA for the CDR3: TGTGCCAGCGCCCAAATTTCCTCCAATCCTACTCCGTACTTC.

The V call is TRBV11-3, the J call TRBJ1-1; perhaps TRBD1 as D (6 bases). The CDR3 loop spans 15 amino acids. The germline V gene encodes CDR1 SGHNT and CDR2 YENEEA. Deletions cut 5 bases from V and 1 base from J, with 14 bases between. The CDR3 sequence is CASSPQGGENTEAFF. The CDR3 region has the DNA TGTGCCAGCAGCCCCCAAGGGGGAGAGAACACTGAAGCTTTCTTT.

The CDR3 DNA is TGTGCCAGTCTGAGTCGGTTTTATGGCTACACCTTC. Translated, it gives CASLSRFYGYTF. This chain uses TRBV28 with TRBJ1-2; D is ambiguous. Germline CDR1 and CDR2: MDHEN and SYDVKM. V gave up 9 bases and J gave up 5 bases, with 13 bases separating them. CDR3 length equals 12 residues.